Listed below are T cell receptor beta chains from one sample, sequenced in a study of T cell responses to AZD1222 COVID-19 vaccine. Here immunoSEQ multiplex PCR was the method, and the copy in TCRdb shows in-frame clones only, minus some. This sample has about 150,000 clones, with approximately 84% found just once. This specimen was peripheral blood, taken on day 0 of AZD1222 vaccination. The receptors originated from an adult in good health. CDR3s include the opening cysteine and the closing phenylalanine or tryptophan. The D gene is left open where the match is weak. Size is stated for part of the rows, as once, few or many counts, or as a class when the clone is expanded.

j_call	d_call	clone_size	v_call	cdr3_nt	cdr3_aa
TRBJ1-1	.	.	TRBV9	TGTGCCAGCAGCGCCCCTGGGAGGGACGACACTGAAGCTTTCTTT	CASSAPGRDDTEAFF
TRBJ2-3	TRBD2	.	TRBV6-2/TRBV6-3	TGTGCCAGCAGTTACAGTGCGGGGGGAGGGAGGGATACGCAGTATTTT	CASSYSAGGGRDTQYF
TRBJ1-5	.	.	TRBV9	TGTGCCAGCAGCGGGGAGGGGTTTCAGCCCCAGCATTTT	CASSGEGFQPQHF
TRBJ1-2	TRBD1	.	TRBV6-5	TGTGCCAGCAGGGCCGGGACAGGGGGCCCCTATGGCTACACCTTC	CASRAGTGGPYGYTF
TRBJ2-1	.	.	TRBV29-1	TGCAGCGCCGCCGAAGGGACCGCCTACAATGAGCAGTTCTTC	CSAAEGTAYNEQFF
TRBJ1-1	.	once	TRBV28	TGTGCCAGCAGTTTACATTCGGGGGACAACACTGAAGCTTTCTTT	CASSLHSGDNTEAFF
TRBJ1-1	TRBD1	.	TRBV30	TGTGCCTGGAGTAAAGGGGGCGCTTGGAACACTGAAGCTTTCTTT	CAWSKGGAWNTEAFF
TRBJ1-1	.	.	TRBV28	TGTGCCAGCAGTTTGGGAAGGGGGTACACTGAAGCTTTCTTT	CASSLGRGYTEAFF
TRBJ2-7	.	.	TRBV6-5	TGTGCCAGCACCGGTGTGACAGTCTCCTACGAGCAGTACTTC	CASTGVTVSYEQYF
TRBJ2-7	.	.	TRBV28	TGTGCCAGCAGTTTCCGCTACTACGAGCAGTACTTC	CASSFRYYEQYF
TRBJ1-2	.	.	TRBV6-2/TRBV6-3	TGTGCCAGCAGTTATACGACCGGGGTATCTTTTGGCTACACCTTC	CASSYTTGVSFGYTF
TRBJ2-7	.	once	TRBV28	.	CASSSSTGFYEQYF
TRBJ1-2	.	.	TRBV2	TGTGCCAGCAGTGAAAACGGACAGACCTATGGCTACACCTTC	CASSENGQTYGYTF
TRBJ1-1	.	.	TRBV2	TGTGCCAGCGGATGGACTATTGGGGGGACTGAAGCTTTCTTT	CASGWTIGGTEAFF
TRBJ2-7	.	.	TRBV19	TGTGCCAGTAGTATTGGGAACTCCTACGAGCAGTACTTC	CASSIGNSYEQYF
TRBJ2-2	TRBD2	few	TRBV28	TGTGCCAGCAGTGTGACTAGCGGGGCGGGGGAGCTGTTTTTT	CASSVTSGAGELFF
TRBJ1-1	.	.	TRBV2	TGTGCCAGCAGACCCGGACAGCTTAACACTGAAGCTTTCTTT	CASRPGQLNTEAFF
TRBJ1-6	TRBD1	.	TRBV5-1	TGCGCCAGCAGCTTTGACAGGGGGAATTCACCCCTCCACTTT	CASSFDRGNSPLHF
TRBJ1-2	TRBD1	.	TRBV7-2	TGTGCCAGCAGCTCTAGACAGGGAAACTATGGCTACACCTTC	CASSSRQGNYGYTF
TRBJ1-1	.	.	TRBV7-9	TGTGCCAGCAGCTTATTAGGGTTGGGGACTGAAGCTTTCTTT	CASSLLGLGTEAFF
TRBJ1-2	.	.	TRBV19	TGTGCCAGTAGACGGGACCGGGCCTATGGCTACACCTTC	CASRRDRAYGYTF
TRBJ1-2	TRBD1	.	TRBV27	TGTGCCAGCAGTGTAGACAGGGACCTCTATGGCTACACCTTC	CASSVDRDLYGYTF